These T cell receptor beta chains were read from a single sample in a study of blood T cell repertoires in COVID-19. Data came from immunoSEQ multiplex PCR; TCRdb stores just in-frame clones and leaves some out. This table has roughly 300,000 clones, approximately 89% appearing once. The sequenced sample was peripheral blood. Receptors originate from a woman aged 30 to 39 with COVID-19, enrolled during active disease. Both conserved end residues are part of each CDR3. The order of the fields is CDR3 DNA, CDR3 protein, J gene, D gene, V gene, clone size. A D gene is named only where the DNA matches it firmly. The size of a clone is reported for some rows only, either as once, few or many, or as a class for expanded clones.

TGTGCCACCAGTGATCCCGACAGATCTGGCTACACCTTC | CATSDPDRSGYTF | TRBJ1-2 | - | TRBV24-1 | -
TGTGCCAGCAGCCCCCGGGGCGCGGGAGGGGATTCACCCCTCCACTTT | CASSPRGAGGDSPLHF | TRBJ1-6 | - | TRBV4-2 | -
TGTGCCAGCAGTAAACAGGGGGCGACCAACTATGGCTACACCTTC | CASSKQGATNYGYTF | TRBJ1-2 | TRBD1 | TRBV27 | -
TGTGCCAGCCCCCGGACTAGCCGGTTCTACAATGAGCAGTTCTTC | CASPRTSRFYNEQFF | TRBJ2-1 | TRBD2 | TRBV3-1/TRBV3-2 | -
TGTGCCATGCGGGACGGAAAGAGCTCCTACGAGCAGTACTTC | CAMRDGKSSYEQYF | TRBJ2-7 | - | TRBV10-3 | few
TGTGCCAGCAGGGCCGGGACTAGCTCCGAGCAGTACTTC | CASRAGTSSEQYF | TRBJ2-7 | TRBD2 | TRBV6-5 | -
TGTGCCAGCAGCTTAGGAGGACAGGGAAAAACCGGGGAGCTGTTTTTT | CASSLGGQGKTGELFF | TRBJ2-2 | TRBD1 | TRBV7-3 | few
TGTGCCACTGGGCGCGTTAAGGGGTCCGAGCAGTACTTC | CATGRVKGSEQYF | TRBJ2-7 | - | TRBV27 | -
TGTGCCAGTAGTATAGTGGGCAGGGTGCGGGCTTTCTTT | CASSIVGRVRAFF | TRBJ1-1 | - | TRBV19 | -
TGTGCCAGCAGCCAAGGGGGGGGAAGCACTGAAGCTTTCTTT | CASSQGGGSTEAFF | TRBJ1-1 | - | TRBV14 | once
TGCGCCAGCAGCCAACGCGGACTAGCGGGGGCCGGGACAGATACGCAGTATTTT | CASSQRGLAGAGTDTQYF | TRBJ2-3 | TRBD2 | TRBV4-1 | -
TGTGCCAGCAGTCCCTCTCGGGGGGCCAACGTCCTGACTTTC | CASSPSRGANVLTF | TRBJ2-6 | - | TRBV6-2/TRBV6-3 | -
TGTGCCAGCAGTTACTCGATAGGCCCGGGGGAGACCCAGTACTTC | CASSYSIGPGETQYF | TRBJ2-5 | - | TRBV6-2/TRBV6-3 | -